The clone carrying this T cell receptor beta chain was detected only a few times. The sample has other DNA sequences that encode this CDR3 too. This sample is drawn from a study of cytomegalovirus exposure and HLA in healthy donors. In the PCR, 60 Vbeta and 13 Jbeta primers were used. The assay was immunoSEQ multiplex PCR, and TCRdb's table has in-frame clones only and misses some. The sample has about 130,000 clones; 8.9% are singletons. This CDR3 contains 16 residues. CDR1 is SGHRS, CDR2 YFSETQ, per germline. J lost 3 bases, V lost 0 bases, and 0 bases had no gene match. V gene TRBV5-1 combines with J gene TRBJ2-3, with 14 bases that match TRBD2. The clonotype originates from a woman aged 40 to 55 in good health and CMV-seropositive. The sequenced sample consisted of PBMCs. The CDR3 DNA reads as TGCGCCAGCAGCTTGGGACTAGCGGGGGGGACAGATACGCAGTATTTT. Its translation: CASSLGLAGGTDTQYF.